Here is one T cell receptor beta chain with its context. The specificity of this receptor is unknown. No much larger clone is present one base from it, and per-base qualities are unavailable. Read against the paper, the sample's treatment or condition label means: approximately nine-day PBMC culture with coronavirus spike peptide pools or control peptides (ViraFEST assay). The ViraFEST assay was used in the study, in which antigen-specific T cells were expanded with peptide pools and expanded clonotypes were subsequently identified by TCR sequencing. The convalescent patients' positive SARS-CoV-2 PCR tests fell between March and December 2020, which was before the Alpha, Beta and Delta variants emerged in the United States. Each well held around 2.1 million PBMCs cultured with roughly 9.2 ug/ml peptide pools in IMDM containing approximately 4.8% human AB serum and about 10 IU/ml IL-2. On days 3 and 7, half of the culture medium was replaced with fresh IL-2-containing medium. CD4+ T cells were isolated after around ten days of culture through negative selection using the EasySep CD4+ T cell isolation kit. PBMCs were separated from whole blood using Ficoll-Paque Plus gradient centrifugation and then either used fresh or cryopreserved at -140C. Each culture condition was generally run in triplicate wells.

Its CDR3 holds 14 amino acids, cysteine through phenylalanine. Of the read, only the CDR3 DNA is kept; its 42 bases are in frame from base 1. Trimming accounts for 6 bases at V and 5 bases at J, while the number of junction bases matched to no gene is 8. CDR1 DFQATT and CDR2 SNEGSKA were looked up in the germline V gene (reference sequence). The library relied on PCR. TCR sequencing of DNA from cultured CD4+ T cells used the Oncomine TCR Beta short-read assay at the Johns Hopkins FTIC core. Genomic DNA was extracted from the cultured CD4+ T cells with the QIAamp micro DNA kit. Oncomine TCR Beta libraries made from cultured CD4+ T cells were pooled using unique dual indexes and sequenced on an Illumina iSeq 100. Regarding the original processing steps: Non-productive sequences were filtered out, and CDR3s that did not start with C, did not end with F or W, or were shorter than 7 amino acids were discarded. Antigen-specific clonotypes were identified with the MANAFEST web application by comparing peptide-stimulated wells with reference and other culture wells. Positive clones required FDR below 0.05, an odds ratio above 5, and productive frequency above 0.1% in at least two of three replicate wells. A clonotype counted as cross-reactive if it showed significant expansion both in the SARS-CoV-2 spike wells and in at least one common cold coronavirus spike condition. Similarity between CDR3 sequences was evaluated in R version 3.6.1 using Levenshtein distances (stringdist) and unrooted phylogenetic trees (ape). TCRdb's own reprocessing of the public reads used fastp at Q25 and MiXCR and kept productive beta chains. Every distinct CDR3 protein forms one entry, paired with its most common genes and DNA. The V and J calls come from TCRdb's annotation, not from the publication. This sample is represented by fewer than 7,500 distinct CDR3 sequences; roughly 18% of them were singletons. The ten largest clonotypes hold less than 25% of the sample.

This sample was taken from a study of vaccination and CD4 T cells after COVID-19 (dated by TCRdb to the early 2020s). Study-level background: Convalescent patients had a positive SARS-CoV-2 result on nasal swab PCR, and of these patients, several had mild disease and one had severe disease. In 10 COVID-19 convalescent patients and a few infection-naive healthy vaccine recipients, researchers compared the spike-specific CD4+ TCR repertoire from before mRNA vaccination with the repertoire from after. Control cultures used a CEFX viral epitope pool as positive control, an HIV-1 Nef peptide pool as negative control, or no peptide. Post-COVID blood samples were collected from convalescent patients a median of around 100 days after diagnosis, with a range of roughly 35 to 180 days. Two doses of either the Pfizer-BioNTech BNT162b2 vaccine (n=8) or the Moderna mRNA-1273 vaccine (n=2) were administered to participants. In the convalescent cohort there were six males and four females, among whom were two Hispanic individuals, seven Caucasians, two Asians and one multiracial person. Overlapping spike peptide pools from SARS-CoV-2 and from the common cold coronaviruses HCoV-NL63, HCoV-OC43 and HCoV-229E were used as culture stimuli. The time from the second vaccine dose to post-vaccine blood sampling had a median of around 72 days and ranged from about 12 to 250 days. What the work shows at the level of the full study, not this receptor alone: The median number of SARS-CoV-2-reactive clonotypes rose from about 19 after infection to roughly 40 after vaccination, but the change was not significant. In convalescent patients, a median approximately 86% of post-vaccine SARS-CoV-2-reactive clones were detected only after vaccination, suggesting vaccine-specific priming. Only a relatively small number of convalescent patients were included in the study, and early timepoints following natural infection were not analyzed. Of the vaccine-specific clones in convalescent patients, 304 of 307, or nearly all, reacted only to SARS-CoV-2 spike and did not cross-react with common cold coronaviruses.

This receptor was obtained from a human donor who had recovered from COVID-19. Material for sequencing was CD4+ T cells from blood, cultured in vitro. The rearrangement combines TRBV20-1 with TRBJ2-1, with 9 bases matching TRBD2. The DNA sequence is TGCAGTGCCATAAATAGCGGGAGAGACAATGAGCAGTTCTTC. It codes for CSAINSGRDNEQFF.